One and the same sample provided the 27 T cell receptor beta chains below, sequenced in a study of blood T cell repertoires in COVID-19. Measured with immunoSEQ multiplex PCR; TCRdb has only the in-frame clones, and not every one. The sample consists of approximately 300,000 clones, over 90% of them appearing once. Sequencing input: PBMCs or T cells enriched from blood (not recorded which). The receptors originated from a woman aged 30 to 39 who had been exposed to COVID-19.

This clone has only one observation. This sequence joins TRBV7-2 and TRBJ1-2, with D possibly TRBD1 on 6 matching bases. Trimming took 5 bases from V and 4 from J, leaving 20 bases between them. The CDR3 is made up of 16 amino acids. Germline loops: CDR1 SGHTA, CDR2 FQGNSA. CDR3: CASSQRVDRFGYGYTF. DNA for the CDR3: TGTGCCAGCAGCCAACGAGTTGACAGGTTTGGCTATGGCTACACCTTC.

V is TRBV11-3 and J is TRBJ1-2; unclear D gene. The CDR3 length is 10 residues. V was cut by 6 bases and J by 4 bases, with 3 bases left in between. From germline, CDR1 is SGHNT and CDR2 YENEEA. The CDR3 nucleotides read TGTGCCAGCAGTAGCTATGGCTACACCTTC. As protein: CASSSYGYTF.

This clone was counted once. V and J are TRBV6-5 and TRBJ1-5; D not resolved. Germline V gene data show CDR1 as MNHEY and CDR2 as SVGAGI. The CDR3 sequence is 15 residues long. Trimming left V 0 bases short and J 4 bases short, with 10 bases between. This CDR3 is CASSYSAGRNQPQHF. The CDR3 DNA is TGTGCCAGCAGTTACTCGGCAGGCCGGAATCAGCCCCAGCATTTT.

V usage is TRBV7-2 and J usage is TRBJ2-3, with 8 bases identical to TRBD2. CDR3 length: 13 amino acids. V lost 2 bases to trimming and J lost 14 bases; unmatched junction nucleotides: 9. In germline, CDR1 is SGHTA, CDR2 FQGNSA. This CDR3 is CASSLNSGGPMYF. CDR3 sequence (DNA): TGTGCCAGCAGCTTAAACTCGGGGGGGCCGATGTATTTT.

This chain links TRBV29-1 with TRBJ2-7; D might be TRBD2 (5 bases). Per the germline V gene, CDR1 is SQVTM and CDR2 is ANQGSEA. Deletions cut 4 bases from V and 3 bases from J, with 7 bases between. This CDR3 has 11 residues. The CDR3 bases are TGCAGCGTTGCCGGGAACTACGAGCAGTACTTC. Its protein is CSVAGNYEQYF.

The chain recombines TRBV7-2 with TRBJ1-2, with unresolved D. The germline V gene encodes CDR1 SGHTA and CDR2 FQGNSA. With 2 bases removed from V and 8 bases from J, the gap between germline ends came to 9 bases. This CDR3 spans 12 amino acids. DNA for the CDR3: TGTGCCAGCAGCTTACACCGTCGGGGCTACACCTTC. It codes for CASSLHRRGYTF.

The chain joins TRBV5-1 to TRBJ1-2; D is unclear. The germline CDR1 and CDR2 sequences are SGHRS and YFSETQ. The CDR3 consists of 15 residues. V lost 7 bases and J 7 bases, leaving 23 bases between the germline ends. CDR3 nucleotides: TGCGCCAGCCGGGAACTCCAGGAATTTACGTCTGGCTACACCTTC. Translating it yields CASRELQEFTSGYTF. The whole variable domain, filled in from reference TRBV5-1 and TRBJ1-2, reads KAGVTQTPRYLIKTRGQQVTLSCSPISGHRSVSWYQQTPGQGLQFLFEYFSETQRNKGNFPGRFSGRQFSNSRSEMNVSTLELGDSALYLCASRELQEFTSGYTFGSGTRLTVV.

CDR3 sequence (DNA): TGTGCCAGCAGTTCCACAGGGGTTGGAGGGAACACTGAAGCTTTCTTT. Amino acid sequence: CASSSTGVGGNTEAFF. The chain is built from TRBV6-5 and TRBJ1-1; 7 bases agree with TRBD1. The CDR3 extends over 16 amino acids. From germline, CDR1 is MNHEY and CDR2 SVGAGI. V gave up 4 bases and J gave up 1 base; unmatched junction bases: 9.

This clone was detected only once. V and J are TRBV6-4 and TRBJ2-1, with 11 bases aligning to TRBD2. This CDR3 has 17 residues. Per germline, CDR1 MRHNA and CDR2 SNTAGT. Unmatched junction bases numbered 15, after V lost 6 bases and J lost 8 bases. This CDR3 reads CASSLRGSGGAFDEQFF. CDR3 in DNA: TGTGCCAGCAGCCTCCGAGGTAGCGGGGGGGCCTTTGATGAGCAGTTCTTC.

The chain has TRBV7-2 and TRBJ1-6; TRBD1 agrees at 7 bases. Germline V gives CDR1 SGHTA, CDR2 FQGNSA. This CDR3 contains 13 residues. After removal of 5 bases from V and 9 bases from J, the junction contained 4 bases not matched to a gene. CDR3 nucleotides: TGTGCCAGCAGCCCAGGGGGTCGTTCACCCCTCCACTTT. Translating it yields CASSPGGRSPLHF.

This clone has just one count. V and J are TRBV20-1 and TRBJ2-7, with TRBD1 as a possible D gene (7 bases). The CDR3 is made up of 13 amino acids. The V end lost 3 bases, the J end lost 6 bases, and 15 bases lay between the germline ends. Germline assignment: CDR1 DFQATT and CDR2 SNEGSKA (reference sequence). This CDR3 is CSASRRGRSEQYF. In nucleotides, the CDR3 is TGCAGTGCTAGTAGGAGGGGGCGAAGCGAGCAGTACTTC.

V and J are TRBV6-5 and TRBJ1-5; 8 nucleotides line up with TRBD1. The CDR3 sequence is 15 residues long. The V segment lost 7 bases and the J segment 4 bases; nucleotides outside the gene matches: 9. Germline V lookup: CDR1 MNHEY, CDR2 SVGAGI. CDR3 DNA: TGTGCCAGCACCCTATTGGGGACAGGAAATCAGCCCCAGCATTTT. It encodes CASTLLGTGNQPQHF.

This clone has just one count. The chain joins TRBV18 to TRBJ1-5, with TRBD1 identical over 8 bases. This CDR3 is built from 14 residues. Germline trimming cut 3 bases from V and 5 bases from J; bases unmatched to any gene: 3. CDR1 KGHSH and CDR2 LQKENI come from the germline V gene. CDR3 DNA sequence: TGTGCCAGCTCACCCGACAGGGGAGATCAGCCCCAGCATTTT. Amino acid sequence: CASSPDRGDQPQHF.

The genes are TRBV7-3 and TRBJ2-1; 9 bases are a match to TRBD2. Germline-derived CDR1 and CDR2 are SGHTA and FQGTGA. The CDR3 extends over 14 amino acids. The V and J ends lost 5 bases and 4 bases, in that order; junction bases with no gene match: 3. In nucleotides, the CDR3 is TGTGCCAGCAGCCAGGGACTAGCATACAATGAGCAGTTCTTC. Encoded protein: CASSQGLAYNEQFF. Full variable domain (outside the CDR3, taken from reference TRBV7-3 and TRBJ2-1): GAGVSQTPSNKVTEKGKYVELRCDPISGHTALYWYRQSLGQGPEFLIYFQGTGAADDSGLPNDRFFAVRPEGSVSTLKIQRTERGDSAVYLCASSQGLAYNEQFFGPGTRLTVL.

The chain has TRBV4-3 and TRBJ2-1; TRBD1 matches at 8 bases. Losses at the gene ends were 0 bases for V and 7 bases for J; bases not matched to a gene: 8. Germline V gives CDR1 LGHNA, CDR2 YSLEER. This CDR3 is built from 16 residues. The CDR3 bases are TGCGCCAGCAGCCAAGAGTGGACAGGGATGGGGAATGAGCAGTTCTTC. Translated: CASSQEWTGMGNEQFF.

The gene calls are TRBV6-5 and TRBJ2-7, with a possible D match to TRBD2 (5 bases). The CDR3 has 13 amino acids. Germline CDR1 and CDR2: MNHEY and SVGAGI. Trimming left V 2 bases short and J 5 bases short, with 10 bases between. CDR3 in DNA: TGTGCCAGCAGTTACAGGTCTAGCCACGAGCAGTACTTC. Translated, it gives CASSYRSSHEQYF.

V gene TRBV9 combines with J gene TRBJ1-5; 7 bases are a match to TRBD1. Germline-derived CDR1 and CDR2 are SGDLS and YYNGEE. V dropped 0 bases and J dropped 9; count of bases not matched to a gene: 6. This CDR3 has 14 amino acids. CDR3: CASSVAGQDGPQHF. Written as DNA, the CDR3 is TGTGCCAGCAGCGTAGCAGGACAGGACGGGCCCCAGCATTTT.

V is TRBV7-3 and J is TRBJ2-3; TRBD2 is a possible D gene (6 bases). Trimming cost V 3 bases and J 5 bases, with 12 bases left between them. The germline gives CDR1 SGHTA, CDR2 FQGTGA. This CDR3 has 14 residues. The CDR3, as DNA: TGTGCCAGCAGCTTCTGGGGGGACCGAGATACGCAGTATTTT. As protein: CASSFWGDRDTQYF.

The count of this clone is one. This chain links TRBV5-4 with TRBJ1-2; D is possibly TRBD1 (6 bases). V lost 5 bases, J lost 0 bases, and 14 bases lay in between. CDR3 length equals 15 residues. Germline V gene sequence: CDR1 SGHNT, CDR2 YYREEE (reference sequence). The CDR3 spells CASSLSGTPNYGYTF. Here the CDR3 DNA reads TGTGCCAGCAGTTTATCCGGGACACCTAACTATGGCTACACCTTC.

J is TRBJ1-2 and V is TRBV6-6; no reliable D call. Germline V CDR1 and CDR2: MNHNY, SVGAGI (reference sequence). The length of the CDR3 is 12 residues. CDR3 residues: CSGGDAVEGYTF. The CDR3 nucleotides read TGTTCGGGCGGGGATGCGGTCGAGGGCTACACCTTC.

Only one count was recorded for this clone. The chain recombines TRBV7-9 with TRBJ2-1; 8 nucleotides agree with TRBD2. The CDR3 runs 15 residues. The V and J ends lost 5 bases and 4 bases, in that order; junction bases with no gene match: 7. CDR1 is SEHNR and CDR2 is FQNEAQ in the germline V gene (reference sequence). CDR3: CASSQGIAGYNEQFF. In DNA, the CDR3 is TGTGCCAGCAGCCAGGGTATAGCGGGGTACAATGAGCAGTTCTTC. Complete variable domain (other parts from reference TRBV7-9 and TRBJ2-1): DTGVSQNPRHKITKRGQNVTFRCDPISEHNRLYWYRQTLGQGPEFLTYFQNEAQLEKSRLLSDRFSAERPKGSFSTLEIQRTEQGDSAMYLCASSQGIAGYNEQFFGPGTRLTVL.

The chain joins TRBV14 to TRBJ1-2, with 7 bases lining up with TRBD1. J gave up 8 bases and V 6 bases, and 9 bases lay outside the gene matches. The CDR3 covers 13 residues. In germline, CDR1 is SGHDN, CDR2 FVKESK. This chain's CDR3 is CASSQQGRGGYTF. The CDR3 DNA reads TGTGCCAGCAGTCAACAGGGGAGAGGGGGCTACACCTTC.

The V call is TRBV12-1, the J call TRBJ2-3; TRBD1 is the table's D call, not checked against the DNA. TRBV12-1 constitutes a pseudogene. The CDR3 totals 18 residues. CDR3 coding DNA: TGTGCCAGCAGCTTTGAAAGACAGGGGGCCCTCAAGGCAGATACGCAGTATTTT. Protein sequence: CASSFERQGALKADTQYF.

A word on this clone: This same CDR3 is encoded by further DNA sequences in the sample. This chain connects TRBV3-1 (or the pseudogene TRBV3-2) to TRBJ2-7; perhaps TRBD2 as D (6 bases). Germline V CDR1 and CDR2: LGHDT, YNNKEL (reference sequence). Between the trimmed V and J ends, which lost 1 base and 4 bases, there was a span of 8 bases. The CDR3 totals 13 residues. The CDR3, as DNA: TGTGCCAGCAGCCAAGGGAGGGGTTACGAGCAGTACTTC. This codes for CASSQGRGYEQYF.

This sequence joins TRBV7-2 and TRBJ1-5; weak D call: TRBD1 (5 bases). V lost 5 bases, J lost 0 bases, and 14 bases lay in between. Germline V lookup: CDR1 SGHTA, CDR2 FQGNSA. This CDR3 region has 16 residues. The CDR3 region is CASSVYRTFSNQPQHF. In nucleotides, the CDR3 is TGTGCCAGCAGCGTATACAGGACCTTTAGCAATCAGCCCCAGCATTTT.

This rearrangement joins TRBV18 to TRBJ2-7; 9 bases line up with TRBD2. Germline loops: CDR1 KGHSH, CDR2 LQKENI. The CDR3 is 14 residues long. After removal of 3 bases from V and 6 bases from J, the junction contained 6 bases not matched to a gene. The CDR3, as DNA: TGTGCCAGCTCACCGGCTAGCGGGGTTGGCGAGCAGTACTTC. It yields the protein CASSPASGVGEQYF.

The rearrangement links TRBV2 to TRBJ2-3, with D possibly matching TRBD1 (5 bases). The CDR3 is 16 residues long. V was cut by 0 bases and J by 3 bases, with 13 bases left in between. Per the germline V gene, CDR1 is SNHLY and CDR2 is FYNNEI. The CDR3 DNA sequence: TGTGCCAGCAGTGAAGCGCGACAGTTTTCGACAGATACGCAGTATTTT. Translated: CASSEARQFSTDTQYF.